These 20 T cell receptor beta chains came from one sample sequenced in a study of T-cell memory formation after mild COVID-19. TCRdb re-called the 5' RACE reads through MiXCR, storing one row per CDR3 protein. The table shows around 400,000 distinct CDR3 sequences, with 24% occurring only once. The sequencing input was PBMCs or a T cell subset sorted from them (not recorded which). These receptor sequences come from an adult woman who had mild COVID-19 (a few samples of this study predate the infection). Cell type and time point are not known.

The chain joins TRBV12-3 or TRBV12-4 to TRBJ2-1; tentatively, D is TRBD2 (6 bases). V was trimmed by 5 bases and J by 5 bases, leaving 16 bases between them. The CDR3 loop spans 15 amino acids. The CDR3 DNA sequence: TGTGCCAGCAGTCCTCCCCGGCGGGATGACAATGAGCAGTTCTTC. Translation: CASSPPRRDDNEQFF.

The chain combines TRBV5-4 with TRBJ2-2; D remains ambiguous. Germline V gene sequence: CDR1 SGHNT, CDR2 YYREEE (reference sequence). V gave up 0 bases and J gave up 6 bases, with 15 bases separating them. The CDR3 runs to 16 residues. The DNA for the CDR3 is TGTGCCAGCAGCTTGGGGAGATCGGCCGTACCCGGGGAGCTGTTTTTT. Protein sequence: CASSLGRSAVPGELFF.

This clonotype was seen a handful of times. The chain has TRBV12-3 or TRBV12-4 and TRBJ2-3; tentatively, D is TRBD1 (6 bases). Trimming stripped 5 bases from V and 0 bases from J, with 15 bases between. The CDR3 is made up of 16 amino acids. CDR3 sequence reads: CASSPRQERSTDTQYF. DNA for the CDR3: TGTGCCAGCAGTCCTCGACAGGAGAGGAGCACAGATACGCAGTATTTT.

This clonotype was counted a few times. This chain links TRBV3-1 with TRBJ1-1; TRBD1 matches at 7 bases. The CDR3 is made up of 16 amino acids. Losses at the gene ends were 0 bases for V and 7 bases for J; bases not matched to a gene: 11. CDR1 LGHDT and CDR2 YNNKEL come from the germline V gene (reference sequence). This chain's CDR3 is CASSQEGGRGYSEAFF. CDR3 DNA: TGTGCCAGCAGCCAAGAAGGGGGCAGGGGGTATAGTGAAGCTTTCTTT.

V gene TRBV20-1 combines with J gene TRBJ2-1; 10 bases agree with TRBD2. The CDR3 runs to 17 residues. Germline loops: CDR1 DFQATT, CDR2 SNEGSKA (reference sequence). J gave up 6 bases and V 5 bases, and 16 bases lay outside the gene matches. As DNA, the CDR3 is TGCAGTGCTTGGGGAAAAGAGCGGGAGGGCCTTCGCAATGAGCAGTTCTTC. This translates into CSAWGKEREGLRNEQFF.

This clonotype was detected ten times or more. The CDR3 DNA reads TGCGCCAGCAGACCAGAGGAAGCTGGCACAGATACGCAGTATTTT. Its translation: CASRPEEAGTDTQYF. The chain joins TRBV5-1 to TRBJ2-3, with D unclear. V shed 5 bases and J shed 1 base, with 14 bases lying between them. Germline V gene lookup returns CDR1 SGHRS and CDR2 YFSETQ. CDR3 length: 15 amino acids.

In its sample, this clonotype was seen many times. The rearrangement links TRBV9 to TRBJ1-3; 7 nucleotides align to TRBD1. V shed 4 bases, J shed 2 bases, and the junction held 6 bases outside the gene matches. CDR1 and CDR2 (germline): SGDLS, YYNGEE. This CDR3 contains 15 residues. Here the CDR3 DNA reads TGTGCCAGCAGCCCTCGACAGGGCGCTGGAAACACCATATATTTT. Amino acid sequence: CASSPRQGAGNTIYF.

CDR3 sequence (DNA): TGTGCCACCAGTGAAACGGACGGAGCCACAGATACGCAGTATTTT. Translating gives CATSETDGATDTQYF. The rearrangement joins TRBV24-1 to TRBJ2-3; D is uncertain. Germline lookup yields CDR1 KGHDR and CDR2 SFDVKD. Trimming stripped 4 bases from V and 2 bases from J, with 12 bases between. The CDR3 loop spans 15 amino acids.

This clonotype has more than one count but fewer than ten. V gene TRBV11-2 combines with J gene TRBJ2-1; 8 bases agree with TRBD2. The CDR3 covers 15 residues. Trimming cost V 1 base and J 6 bases; bases outside gene matches: 5. Germline V gene data show CDR1 as SGHAT and CDR2 as FQNNGV. DNA for the CDR3: TGTGCCAGCAGCTTAGGCGGGGGGCCGTCCAATGAGCAGTTCTTC. Translation: CASSLGGGPSNEQFF.

The chain recombines TRBV6-1 with TRBJ1-1; D is uncertain. The germline gives CDR1 MNHNS, CDR2 SASEGT. Deletions cut 7 bases from V and 4 bases from J, with 13 bases between. The CDR3 is 13 amino acids. The CDR3 DNA follows: TGTGCCAGCAATTTCAGGTCGGGCACTGAAGCTTTCTTT. This translates into CASNFRSGTEAFF.

The chain is built from TRBV23-1 and TRBJ2-2; tentatively, D is TRBD1 (6 bases). TRBV23-1 is placed among ORFs of uncertain function. The CDR3 has 15 amino acids. V was pared by 11 bases and J by 0 bases, with 16 bases between. This CDR3 reads CAGPLDSPNTGELFF. The CDR3 DNA reads TGCGCCGGACCTCTGGACAGCCCGAACACCGGGGAGCTGTTTTTT.

This clonotype was observed a few times. The chain uses TRBV7-9 and TRBJ1-1, with D hard to call. The CDR3 loop spans 14 amino acids. Germline V CDR1 and CDR2: SEHNR, FQNEAQ (reference sequence). V gave up 4 bases and J gave up 3 bases, with 12 bases separating them. This CDR3 reads CASSSSSVDTEAFF. The DNA of the CDR3 is TGTGCCAGCAGCTCATCCTCCGTCGACACTGAAGCTTTCTTT.

The sample holds many counts of this clonotype. V and J are TRBV12-3 or TRBV12-4 and TRBJ1-2; 8 nucleotides agree with TRBD1. This CDR3 contains 13 residues. Unmatched junction bases numbered 2, after V lost 4 bases and J lost 4 bases. CDR3 DNA sequence: TGTGCCAGCAGTTCGGACAGGGTCTATGGCTACACCTTC. Its protein is CASSSDRVYGYTF.

With respect to this clonotype: One end of the junction does not line up with germline, which may come from a read error. The chain links TRBV14 to TRBJ2-7; possible D gene TRBD2, 5 bases. Germline loops: CDR1 SGHDN, CDR2 FVKESK. The CDR3 totals 13 residues. CDR3 region: CAISRTFPYEQYF. The CDR3, as DNA: TGTGCCATCAGCCGGACTTTCCCCTACGAGCAGTACTTC.

The V call is TRBV6-1, the J call TRBJ1-5; D is perhaps TRBD1 (6 bases). Trimming removed 7 bases at V and 2 bases at J, with 15 bases between. From germline, CDR1 is MNHNS and CDR2 SASEGT. CDR3 length: 15 residues. The CDR3 DNA follows: TGTGCCAGCACGGGACACCCAGGTGGCAATCAGCCCCAGCATTTT. Protein: CASTGHPGGNQPQHF.

The rearrangement joins TRBV6-6 to TRBJ2-5, with 8 bases matching TRBD1. The V gene's germline CDR1 is MNHNY and CDR2 SVGAGI (reference sequence). Trimming at V came to 2 bases and at J to 5 bases, leaving 7 bases not matched to a gene. This CDR3 contains 15 residues. The CDR3, as DNA: TGTGCCAGCAGTTACACCCGGACAGGGCGGGAGACCCAGTACTTC. Translating it yields CASSYTRTGRETQYF.

This clonotype occurred a few times. This chain joins TRBV7-9 and TRBJ1-4; a possible D gene is TRBD1 (6 bases). The CDR3 contains 16 residues. Germline V gene data show CDR1 as SEHNR and CDR2 as FQNEAQ (reference sequence). The V end lost 5 bases, the J end lost 0 bases, and 13 bases lay between the germline ends. The CDR3 DNA reads TGTGCCAGCAGCCAGGACAGCTCCTCAACTAATGAAAAACTGTTTTTT. It is translated as CASSQDSSSTNEKLFF.

V and J are TRBV7-6 and TRBJ2-6; D is uncertain. V lost 0 bases, J lost 3 bases, and 9 bases lay in between. The CDR3 is made up of 16 amino acids. Germline CDR1 is SGHVS and CDR2 is FNYEAQ. CDR3 region: CASSLAKGGGANVLTF. The CDR3 region has the DNA TGTGCCAGCAGCTTAGCGAAGGGTGGTGGGGCCAACGTCCTGACTTTC.

This clonotype occurred a few times. The chain carries TRBV3-1 and TRBJ2-7; D is uncertain. Per the germline V gene, CDR1 is LGHDT and CDR2 is YNNKEL (reference sequence). V was shortened by 1 base and J by 5 bases, with 6 bases between the two germline ends. This CDR3 spans 12 amino acids. Here the CDR3 DNA reads TGTGCCAGCAGCCAAGTTCCGGACGAGCAGTACTTC. Translation: CASSQVPDEQYF.

The chain is built from TRBV7-8 and TRBJ2-3; no clear D. V was shortened by 4 bases and J by 6 bases, with 14 bases between the two germline ends. CDR1 and CDR2 (germline): SGHVS, FQNEAQ. The CDR3 loop spans 14 amino acids. In DNA form, the CDR3 reads TGTGCCAGCAGCTCAGTCAATTTTGGGGATACGCAGTATTTT. This codes for CASSSVNFGDTQYF.